This T cell receptor (beta chain) is from a study of somatic mutations in cytotoxic T cells in rheumatoid arthritis. Study as a whole: The researchers flow-sorted some T-cell populations stained with V beta antibodies and got nearly 100% purity, and these included V beta1+ cells sequenced for TCRB. Regarding the study as a whole: Rheumatoid arthritis patients showed CD8+ clonality increasing with age, unlike healthy controls.

The repertoire was sequenced with immunoSEQ multiplex PCR; TCRdb's copy has only in-frame clones and lacks some. The table lists more than 25,000 clones, 82% of them singletons. V lost 5 bases and J lost 8, with 18 bases in between. Germline V gene sequence: CDR1 SGHAT, CDR2 FQDESV (reference sequence). The CDR3 covers 14 residues. In this sample, this clone turned up a few times. The antigen is unknown. The clonotype originates from a man over 45 in good health. The V gene is TRBV11-1, the J gene TRBJ1-2; D is possibly TRBD1 (5 bases). The sequenced sample was CD8+ T cells sorted from blood. The CDR3: CASSPRWDVEGYTF. The DNA for the CDR3 is TGTGCCAGCAGCCCGCGGTGGGACGTAGAAGGCTACACCTTC.